The 29 T cell receptor beta chains below come from one sample, sequenced in a study of cytotoxic CD8 clonotypes in ibrutinib-treated CLL. Profiled with immunoSEQ multiplex PCR; TCRdb holds only in-frame clones, not every one. The data hold more than 200,000 clones, with 70% observed a single time. This material consisted of PBMCs, taken after 24 months of ibrutinib treatment. These receptors originate from a human donor with chronic lymphocytic leukemia.

The V call is TRBV6-5, the J call TRBJ1-1; no firm D call. Per germline, CDR1 MNHEY and CDR2 SVGAGI. The CDR3 runs 13 residues. Trimming pared 5 bases from V and 8 bases from J, leaving 15 bases between. As DNA, the CDR3 is TGTGCCAGCAGTGCACCGGGGAGCATCGAAGCTTTCTTT. Amino acid sequence: CASSAPGSIEAFF.

This clone showed up just once. The V and J genes are TRBV11-2 and TRBJ2-1, with 9 bases identical to TRBD2. There are 13 residues in the CDR3. Germline assignment: CDR1 SGHAT and CDR2 FQNNGV. CDR3 loop: CGSSGETYNEQFF. The CDR3 DNA reads as TGTGGCTCTAGCGGGGAGACCTACAATGAGCAGTTCTTC.

A few counts support this clone. The chain joins TRBV10-3 to TRBJ2-5, with D possibly TRBD1 on 5 matching bases. CDR1 and CDR2 (germline): ENHRY, SYGVKD. V was clipped by 10 bases and J by 5 bases, with 20 bases between them. CDR3 length: 14 amino acids. In DNA form, the CDR3 reads TGTGCCACCGATCAGGGTGGCCCCCCGGAGACCCAGTACTTC. This sequence encodes CATDQGGPPETQYF.

This chain links TRBV4-1 with TRBJ1-4, with D maybe TRBD1 (6 bases). V gave up 3 bases and J gave up 3 bases, with 8 bases separating them. The CDR3 is 14 residues long. Germline V gene data show CDR1 as MGHRA and CDR2 as YSYEKL. CDR3 residues: CASSQGASNEKLFF. In nucleotides, the CDR3 is TGCGCCAGCAGCCAGGGGGCATCTAATGAAAAACTGTTTTTT.

This chain connects TRBV7-2 to TRBJ1-4; D gene unclear. Germline-derived CDR1 and CDR2 are SGHTA and FQGNSA. The CDR3 has 14 residues. The V end lost 2 bases, the J end lost 4 bases, and 8 bases lay between the germline ends. In nucleotides, the CDR3 is TGTGCCAGCAGCTTACGCCTTGTTAATGAAAAACTGTTTTTT. Protein product: CASSLRLVNEKLFF.

This chain uses TRBV5-4 with TRBJ2-7, with a possible D match to TRBD1 (5 bases). Looked up from germline, CDR1 is SGHNT and CDR2 is YYREEE (reference sequence). The ends were cut back, 5 bases at V and 2 bases at J, with 20 bases in the middle. This CDR3 spans 16 amino acids. The CDR3 is CASSQATALPPYEQYF. CDR3 coding DNA: TGTGCCAGCAGTCAAGCGACAGCGCTGCCTCCCTACGAGCAGTACTTC.

This clone was recorded a few times. This sequence joins TRBV28 and TRBJ1-5; D uncertain. Trimming took off 3 bases at V and 6 bases at J, with 12 bases between the two ends. Per the germline V gene, CDR1 is MDHEN and CDR2 is SYDVKM. The CDR3 loop spans 14 amino acids. The CDR3 coding sequence is TGTGCCAGCAGTTTGGTTTGGTCGGGTCAGCCCCAGCATTTT. Translated: CASSLVWSGQPQHF. Filled out from reference TRBV28 and TRBJ1-5, the complete variable domain reads DVKVTQSSRYLVKRTGEKVFLECVQDMDHENMFWYRQDPGLGLRLIYFSYDVKMKEKGDIPEGYSVSREKKERFSLILESASTNQTSMYLCASSLVWSGQPQHFGDGTRLSIL.

The rearrangement joins TRBV7-9 to TRBJ1-1; D is ambiguous. V shed 1 base and J shed 3 bases, with 6 bases lying between them. Germline-derived CDR1 and CDR2 are SEHNR and FQNEAQ (reference sequence). The CDR3 runs to 13 residues. The chain's CDR3 is CASSLEGDTEAFF. The CDR3 DNA is TGTGCCAGCAGCTTAGAGGGAGACACTGAAGCTTTCTTT.

This clone was counted only a few times. The rearrangement joins TRBV28 to TRBJ2-7; 14 bases are a match to TRBD2. This CDR3 spans 16 amino acids. J was trimmed by 7 bases and V by 4 bases; bases with no gene match: 9. Germline-derived CDR1 and CDR2 are MDHEN and SYDVKM. The chain's CDR3 is CASSSARLAGGYEQYF. CDR3 DNA sequence: TGTGCCAGCAGTTCAGCCAGACTAGCGGGAGGGTATGAGCAGTACTTC.

The V and J genes are TRBV11-3 and TRBJ2-1; 9 nucleotides match TRBD2. Germline-derived CDR1 and CDR2 are SGHNT and YENEEA. With V trimmed by 5 bases and J by 2 bases, 7 bases remained unmatched. The CDR3 totals 16 residues. CDR3 loop: CASSRSGSAAYNEQFF. The CDR3 coding sequence is TGTGCCAGCAGCCGTAGCGGGAGTGCTGCCTACAATGAGCAGTTCTTC.

This clone was seen more than once but under ten times. J is TRBJ1-1 and V is TRBV28, with TRBD1 as a possible D gene (5 bases). The ends were cut back, 5 bases at V and 4 bases at J, with 17 bases in the middle. Germline V gene data show CDR1 as MDHEN and CDR2 as SYDVKM. This CDR3 contains 15 residues. The DNA of the CDR3 is TGTGCCAGCAGTGGAACCAGGGACGGTGGCACTGAAGCTTTCTTT. It codes for CASSGTRDGGTEAFF. The complete variable domain, with remaining parts taken from reference TRBV28 and TRBJ1-1, reads DVKVTQSSRYLVKRTGEKVFLECVQDMDHENMFWYRQDPGLGLRLIYFSYDVKMKEKGDIPEGYSVSREKKERFSLILESASTNQTSMYLCASSGTRDGGTEAFFGQGTRLTVV.

The chain is built from TRBV28 and TRBJ1-1, with 7 bases aligning to TRBD1. This CDR3 is built from 18 residues. The germline V gene encodes CDR1 MDHEN and CDR2 SYDVKM. V lost 10 bases to trimming and J lost 5 bases; unmatched junction nucleotides: 25. CDR3 loop: CATNIPRREGAKGTEAFF. The CDR3 bases are TGTGCCACCAACATCCCCCGAAGGGAGGGGGCAAAGGGGACTGAAGCTTTCTTT. The whole variable domain, remainder taken from reference TRBV28 and TRBJ1-1, is DVKVTQSSRYLVKRTGEKVFLECVQDMDHENMFWYRQDPGLGLRLIYFSYDVKMKEKGDIPEGYSVSREKKERFSLILESASTNQTSMYLCATNIPRREGAKGTEAFFGQGTRLTVV.

This clone was found a few times. The V and J genes are TRBV19 and TRBJ2-2; 9 nucleotides align to TRBD1. From germline, CDR1 is LNHDA and CDR2 SQIVND (reference sequence). The CDR3 has 15 residues. J was trimmed by 1 base and V by 6 bases; bases with no gene match: 3. The CDR3 is CASRWDRVNTGELFF. The CDR3 bases are TGTGCCAGTAGATGGGACAGGGTGAACACCGGGGAGCTGTTTTTT.

This chain uses TRBV7-9 with TRBJ1-3; D is unclear. The V and J ends lost 5 bases and 0 bases respectively, with 20 bases between them. This CDR3 contains 18 residues. Germline loops: CDR1 SEHNR, CDR2 FQNEAQ (reference sequence). The CDR3 coding sequence is TGTGCCAGCAGCCTGCGTTATGAGTCCCGAAACTCTGGAAACACCATATATTTT. This encodes CASSLRYESRNSGNTIYF. The whole variable domain, filled in from reference TRBV7-9 and TRBJ1-3, reads DTGVSQNPRHKITKRGQNVTFRCDPISEHNRLYWYRQTLGQGPEFLTYFQNEAQLEKSRLLSDRFSAERPKGSFSTLEIQRTEQGDSAMYLCASSLRYESRNSGNTIYFGEGSWLTVV.

The chain employs TRBV28 and TRBJ2-3, with D tentatively TRBD2 (7 bases). CDR1 and CDR2 from the germline V gene are MDHEN and SYDVKM. Trimming pared 11 bases from V and 0 bases from J, leaving 18 bases between. This CDR3 spans 15 amino acids. The CDR3 spells CAWVGGAPSTDTQYF. The CDR3 DNA is TGTGCCTGGGTGGGGGGGGCGCCAAGCACAGATACGCAGTATTTT.

This clone has more than one count but fewer than ten. The chain has TRBV27 and TRBJ1-5, with 8 bases matching TRBD1. Germline V lookup: CDR1 MNHEY, CDR2 SMNVEV (reference sequence). Trimming took 5 bases from V and 0 from J; bases not matched to a gene: 12. CDR3 length equals 18 residues. CDR3 sequence reads: CASSPGQGWGASNQPQHF. The CDR3 coding sequence is TGTGCCAGCAGTCCCGGACAGGGTTGGGGGGCTAGCAATCAGCCCCAGCATTTT.

The genes are TRBV28 and TRBJ1-4, with no clear D. Germline V gives CDR1 MDHEN, CDR2 SYDVKM. V was shortened by 7 bases and J by 5 bases, with 14 bases between the two germline ends. CDR3 length: 14 residues. CDR3 protein: CASKGSGGNEKLFF. The CDR3 DNA is TGTGCCAGCAAAGGGAGTGGAGGGAATGAAAAACTGTTTTTT.

Only a few counts were recorded for this clone. The rearrangement uses TRBV25-1 and TRBJ2-5, with D unresolved. The V and J ends lost 5 bases and 6 bases respectively, with 7 bases between them. Germline V gene data show CDR1 as MGHDK and CDR2 as SYGVNS. The CDR3 spans 11 residues. The CDR3 loop reads CASSSLQTQYF. The CDR3 nucleotides read TGTGCCAGCAGTTCCCTCCAGACCCAGTACTTC.

The J gene is TRBJ2-3, the V gene TRBV7-9; 7 nucleotides agree with TRBD2. Germline V CDR1 and CDR2: SEHNR, FQNEAQ (reference sequence). V dropped 3 bases and J dropped 6; count of bases not matched to a gene: 12. The CDR3 has 16 residues. Here the CDR3 reads CASSLQAGPREDTQYF. For the CDR3, the DNA is TGTGCCAGCAGCTTGCAAGCGGGACCGCGGGAGGATACGCAGTATTTT.

This clone was seen just once. The chain couples TRBV29-1 to TRBJ2-3; 7 nucleotides match TRBD2. V lost 0 bases, J lost 1 base, and 22 bases stayed unmatched. This CDR3 has 21 residues. Germline loops: CDR1 SQVTM, CDR2 ANQGSEA. This chain's CDR3 is CSVEDLVGLGGRGFGTDTQYF. CDR3 nucleotides: TGCAGCGTTGAAGATCTGGTCGGGTTGGGCGGGAGAGGTTTTGGCACAGATACGCAGTATTTT.

The chain uses TRBV6-5 and TRBJ1-4, with D possibly matching TRBD1 (6 bases). Germline V gene data show CDR1 as MNHEY and CDR2 as SVGAGI. This CDR3 comprises 14 residues. V lost 5 bases to trimming and J lost 8 bases, with 15 bases between them. The CDR3 is CASSTDRREEKLFF. Written as DNA, the CDR3 is TGTGCCAGCAGTACCGACAGGAGGGAGGAAAAACTGTTTTTT.

V usage is TRBV19 and J usage is TRBJ2-7, with D uncertain. The CDR3 is 14 residues long. Trimming removed 7 bases at V and 0 bases at J, with 13 bases between. Germline CDR1 reads LNHDA; CDR2 reads SQIVND (reference sequence). DNA of the CDR3: TGTGCCAGTATTCCCGGGCCGTACTCCTACGAGCAGTACTTC. Translating gives CASIPGPYSYEQYF.

The gene calls are TRBV10-2 and TRBJ2-5; weak D call: TRBD2 (6 bases). This CDR3 comprises 15 residues. Trimming removed 7 bases from V and 5 bases from J, with 20 bases in between. The germline CDR1 and CDR2 sequences are WSHSY and SAAADI. The CDR3 sequence: CASNQGLGVGETQYF. Here the CDR3 DNA reads TGCGCCAGCAACCAGGGACTGGGGGTCGGGGAGACCCAGTACTTC.

The chain carries TRBV20-1 and TRBJ1-2; no clear D gene. The CDR3 length is 10 residues. Germline CDR1 DFQATT, CDR2 SNEGSKA (reference sequence). The V and J ends lost 3 bases and 7 bases respectively, with 6 bases between them. CDR3 amino acids: CSASKSGYTF. The CDR3 bases are TGCAGTGCTAGCAAGAGTGGCTACACCTTC.

The V call is TRBV27, the J call TRBJ1-5, with D tentatively TRBD1 (6 bases). The CDR3 has 16 amino acids. Trimming took off 6 bases at V and 6 bases at J, with 21 bases between the two ends. In germline, CDR1 is MNHEY, CDR2 SMNVEV (reference sequence). The CDR3 nucleotides are TGTGCCAGCAGCCCTGCTGTCCAGGGGTGGATTCAGCCCCAGCATTTT. As protein: CASSPAVQGWIQPQHF.

The chain combines TRBV7-3 with TRBJ2-7; the D gene is possibly TRBD2 (6 bases). Trimming took off 3 bases at V and 3 bases at J, with 24 bases between the two ends. This CDR3 has 18 residues. CDR1 is SGHTA, CDR2 FQGTGA, per germline. Written as DNA, the CDR3 is TGTGCCAGCAGCTTTCTCCCCCCGGAGGGACGACACCTCTACGAGCAGTACTTC. The encoded protein is CASSFLPPEGRHLYEQYF.

This rearrangement joins TRBV19 to TRBJ2-7, with D perhaps TRBD2 (6 bases). Germline values: CDR1 LNHDA, CDR2 SQIVND (reference sequence). CDR3 length equals 14 residues. Trimming cost V 1 base and J 5 bases, with 12 bases left between them. DNA of the CDR3: TGTGCCAGTAGTATAGGCGGGACGTTCGACGAGCAGTACTTC. Residues: CASSIGGTFDEQYF.

The J gene is TRBJ2-3, the V gene TRBV10-3; no firm D call. The CDR3 extends over 13 amino acids. V dropped 8 bases and J dropped 0 bases, with 9 bases sitting between them. Germline CDR1 is ENHRY and CDR2 is SYGVKD. The DNA for the CDR3 is TGTGCCATCCAAGGCCTGAGCACAGATACGCAGTATTTT. It translates to CAIQGLSTDTQYF.

A few counts support this clone. The V and J genes are TRBV28 and TRBJ1-3; 8 bases line up with TRBD1. The CDR3 loop spans 17 amino acids. Germline V gives CDR1 MDHEN, CDR2 SYDVKM. V dropped 4 bases and J dropped 1; count of bases not matched to a gene: 9. The CDR3 nucleotides are TGTGCCAGCAGTTCAGATCGGACAGGGTGGTCTGGAAACACCATATATTTT. Its translation: CASSSDRTGWSGNTIYF.